The present T cell receptor (beta chain) was sequenced within a study of CD8+ T cells in alopecia areata. Study findings and constraints: Whereas mice showed it more clearly, TCR sharing across patients was murkier, possibly because of HLA.

The CDR3 is made up of 15 amino acids. The V end lost 1 base, the J end lost 0 bases, and 7 bases lay between the germline ends. Germline V CDR1 and CDR2: SNHLY, FYNNEI. A note on this clone: The antigen remains unidentified.

In each case, RNA was isolated and then reverse transcribed into cDNA as the sequencing template. Sequencing used immunoSEQ multiplex PCR; TCRdb keeps in-frame clones, though not all of them. The sample consists of approximately 100,000 clones, around 60% of them appearing once. This sequence was found in a human donor in good health. This chain connects TRBV2 to TRBJ1-5, with a possible D match to TRBD1 (5 bases). Sequencing used CD4+ T cells sorted from blood. The CDR3 here is CASSEEGTSNQPQHF. The CDR3 DNA reads TGTGCCAGCAGTGAAGAAGGGACTAGCAATCAGCCCCAGCATTTT. The full variable domain, its missing parts supplied by reference TRBV2 and TRBJ1-5, is EPEVTQTPSHQVTQMGQEVILRCVPISNHLYFYWYRQILGQKVEFLVSFYNNEISEKSEIFDDQFSVERPDGSNFTLKIRSTKLEDSAMYFCASSEEGTSNQPQHFGDGTRLSIL.